These 25 T cell receptor beta chains were all obtained from the same sample, sequenced in a study of T cells in Graves' hyperthyroidism and ophthalmopathy. TCR beta CDR3 region amplification was performed from RNA transcripts. The primer set for the first-round RT-PCR of the TCR CDR3 was HTBI. TCRdb redid the calling of the multiplex PCR reads with MiXCR, one entry per CDR3 protein. Here the sample spans 250,000 to 300,000 distinct CDR3 sequences, about 17% being singletons. Sequencing input: blood. Receptor source: a woman aged 55-69 years with Graves' ophthalmopathy.

V is TRBV7-9 and J is TRBJ1-4, with D hard to call. The germline CDR1 and CDR2 sequences are SEHNR and FQNEAQ (reference sequence). Trimming took off 1 base at V and 2 bases at J, with 14 bases between the two ends. The CDR3 runs 17 residues. Written as DNA, the CDR3 is TGTGCCAGCAGCTTAGAGGGTAGGACCTGGACTAATGAAAAACTGTTTTTT. Its translation: CASSLEGRTWTNEKLFF.

Notes on this clonotype: Germline is not matched at one junction end, which may reflect a read error. The gene calls are TRBV4-2 and TRBJ2-5; 8 bases map to TRBD2. Germline CDR1 is LGHNA and CDR2 is YNFKEQ. This CDR3 is 16 amino acids long. CDR3 nucleotide sequence: TGTGCCAGCATCCAAGCCCCCCCACGGGGGGGAGGGACCCAGTACTTC. This codes for CASIQAPPRGGGTQYF.

About this clonotype: A much larger clone is a single base away; this may be a read error. This rearrangement joins TRBV28 to TRBJ1-5; tentatively, D is TRBD1 (6 bases). Germline V gene lookup returns CDR1 MDHEN and CDR2 SYDVKM. This CDR3 is built from 14 residues. V lost 2 bases, J lost 7 bases, and 12 bases lay in between. The CDR3, as DNA: TGTGCCAGCAGTTTAGTCAGGGGTGAGCAGCCCCAGCATTTT. As protein: CASSLVRGEQPQHF. Drawing the rest from reference TRBV28 and TRBJ1-5, the complete variable domain is DVKVTQSSRYLVKRTGEKVFLECVQDMDHENMFWYRQDPGLGLRLIYFSYDVKMKEKGDIPEGYSVSREKKERFSLILESASTNQTSMYLCASSLVRGEQPQHFGDGTRLSIL.

There are many counts of this clonotype. V gene TRBV5-5 combines with J gene TRBJ1-2, with a weak D call TRBD1 (6 bases). Germline CDR1 and CDR2: SGHKS and YYEKEE (reference sequence). The CDR3 runs to 14 residues. Trimming cost V 0 bases and J 3 bases, with 9 bases left between them. The CDR3: CASSLDRAHYGYTF. The CDR3 coding sequence is TGTGCCAGCAGCTTGGACAGGGCTCACTATGGCTACACCTTC.

J is TRBJ2-1 and V is TRBV4-3, with D perhaps TRBD1 (7 bases). Trimming stripped 1 base from V and 4 bases from J, with 14 bases between. CDR3 length: 16 residues. From germline, CDR1 is LGHNA and CDR2 YSLEER. The CDR3 protein is CASSQVAGTVYNEQFF. In nucleotides, the CDR3 is TGCGCCAGCAGCCAAGTCGCGGGGACAGTTTACAATGAGCAGTTCTTC.

The J gene is TRBJ2-7, the V gene TRBV6-2 or TRBV6-3; D may be TRBD2 (5 bases). CDR1 and CDR2 (germline): MNHEY, SVGEGT. V was trimmed by 1 base and J by 1 base, leaving 14 bases between them. The CDR3 totals 16 residues. This CDR3 is CASSYFNFGVSYEQYF. As DNA, the CDR3 is TGTGCCAGCAGTTACTTTAATTTCGGGGTATCCTACGAGCAGTACTTC.

This clonotype has ten or more counts. The chain has TRBV7-9 and TRBJ1-1, with 8 bases identical to TRBD1. From germline, CDR1 is SEHNR and CDR2 FQNEAQ (reference sequence). The CDR3 length is 14 residues. The ends lost 5 bases at V and 7 bases at J; junction bases unmatched: 9. The CDR3 nucleotides are TGTGCCAGCAGCCCTCAGGGGGCAACGAGTGAAGCTTTCTTT. It codes for CASSPQGATSEAFF.

This clonotype has ten or more counts. This chain links TRBV4-3 with TRBJ1-1; D perhaps matches TRBD1 (5 bases). The CDR3 contains 14 residues. Trimming removed 0 bases from V and 7 bases from J, with 12 bases in between. Germline V gives CDR1 LGHNA, CDR2 YSLEER. Written as DNA, the CDR3 is TGCGCCAGCAGCCAAGAATGGACACTGGGTGAAGCTTTCTTT. Translated: CASSQEWTLGEAFF.

This rearrangement joins TRBV14 to TRBJ2-7; no firm D call. In germline, CDR1 is SGHDN, CDR2 FVKESK. V lost 1 base to trimming and J lost 3 bases, with 10 bases between them. The CDR3 runs 14 residues. The CDR3 DNA reads as TGTGCCAGCAGCCAAGTGATTGGCAGCTACGAGCAGTACTTC. It specifies CASSQVIGSYEQYF.

The sample holds a few counts of this clonotype. The chain is built from TRBV3-1 and TRBJ1-2; possible D gene TRBD1, 5 bases. The CDR3 length is 18 residues. V lost 3 bases and J 2 bases, leaving 22 bases between the germline ends. CDR1 is LGHDT and CDR2 is YNNKEL in the germline V gene (reference sequence). CDR3 region: CASSQGKEGPPTNYGYTF. In DNA, the CDR3 is TGTGCCAGCAGCCAGGGCAAGGAGGGACCCCCAACCAACTATGGCTACACCTTC. Supplemented by reference TRBV3-1 and TRBJ1-2, the full variable domain reads DTAVSQTPKYLVTQMGNDKSIKCEQNLGHDTMYWYKQDSKKFLKIMFSYNNKELIINETVPNRFSPKSPDKAHLNLHINSLELGDSAVYFCASSQGKEGPPTNYGYTFGSGTRLTVV.

There are many counts of this clonotype. The chain has TRBV7-3 and TRBJ2-1, with 13 bases aligning to TRBD2. Unmatched junction bases numbered 5, after V lost 5 bases and J lost 10 bases. Germline values: CDR1 SGHTA, CDR2 FQGTGA. The CDR3 sequence is 14 residues long. CDR3 in DNA: TGTGCCAGCAGCACCTCGACTAGCGGGGGGGAGCAGTTCTTC. Its protein product is CASSTSTSGGEQFF.

The chain links TRBV30 to TRBJ2-7; D perhaps matches TRBD2 (6 bases). Germline V gives CDR1 GTSNPN, CDR2 SVGIG (reference sequence). The CDR3 sequence is 12 residues long. Between the trimmed V and J ends, which lost 0 bases and 6 bases, there was a span of 9 bases. The CDR3 DNA reads TGTGCCTGGAGTGTAGGGAGGCGCGAGCAGTACTTC. Translating gives CAWSVGRREQYF.

Only a few counts were recorded for this clonotype. The chain has TRBV20-1 and TRBJ2-7; TRBD1 matches 7 bases. V was clipped by 3 bases and J by 3 bases; unmatched bases: 5. CDR1 is DFQATT and CDR2 is SNEGSKA in the germline V gene (reference sequence). The CDR3 totals 13 residues. DNA of the CDR3: TGCAGTGCTAGTCGGTCAGGGGGCTACGAGCAGTACTTC. It specifies CSASRSGGYEQYF.

The rearrangement joins TRBV7-9 to TRBJ2-3; D is unresolved. The CDR3 covers 12 residues. Trimming pared 0 bases from V and 9 bases from J, leaving 7 bases between. CDR1 is SEHNR, CDR2 FQNEAQ, per germline (reference sequence). For the CDR3, the DNA is TGTGCCAGCAGCTTAGCTGCTCAAACGCAGTATTTT. It encodes CASSLAAQTQYF.

This clonotype has just a few counts. The chain joins TRBV9 to TRBJ1-1; 8 bases align to TRBD1. Germline CDR1 SGDLS, CDR2 YYNGEE. CDR3 length equals 15 residues. V shed 4 bases and J 1 base; nucleotides not matched to a gene: 6. CDR3 in DNA: TGTGCCAGCAGCCAAGATGGACAGGGGAACACTGAAGCTTTCTTT. Its protein is CASSQDGQGNTEAFF.

This clonotype was observed many times. V and J are TRBV30 and TRBJ1-2, with TRBD1 as a possible D gene (5 bases). CDR1 is GTSNPN, CDR2 SVGIG, per germline (reference sequence). The V gene lost 8 bases and the J gene lost 4 bases, with 14 bases spanning the gap. This CDR3 comprises 12 residues. The CDR3 DNA sequence: TGTGCCGGACACCAGGCGGGCTATGGCTACACCTTC. Translating it yields CAGHQAGYGYTF.

This clonotype was detected a few times. The chain is built from TRBV4-3 and TRBJ2-1; 8 bases line up with TRBD2. With 6 bases clipped from V and 7 bases from J, the junction kept 8 bases outside the gene matches. This CDR3 contains 14 residues. CDR1 and CDR2 from the germline V gene are LGHNA and YSLEER. The CDR3 region is CASSRGGDQNEQFF. As DNA, the CDR3 is TGCGCCAGCAGTCGGGGGGGGGACCAAAATGAGCAGTTCTTC.

This clonotype occurred many times. The chain links TRBV28 to TRBJ2-1, with 9 positions matching TRBD2. The CDR3 spans 14 residues. V shed 2 bases, J shed 10 bases, and the junction held 6 bases outside the gene matches. Germline V gene sequence: CDR1 MDHEN, CDR2 SYDVKM. CDR3 bases: TGTGCCAGCAGTTTAAGTCTAGCGGGAAACGAGCAGTTCTTC. It translates to CASSLSLAGNEQFF.

This clonotype occurred many times. The chain is built from TRBV20-1 and TRBJ1-2; TRBD1 matches at 12 bases. V lost 4 bases to trimming and J lost 7 bases; unmatched junction nucleotides: 10. Germline V gene lookup returns CDR1 DFQATT and CDR2 SNEGSKA (reference sequence). This CDR3 contains 15 residues. The CDR3 loop reads CSANRDRGRRAGYTF. The CDR3 DNA follows: TGCAGTGCTAACCGGGACAGGGGGCGCCGGGCTGGCTACACCTTC.

This clonotype was picked up many times. The genes are TRBV2 and TRBJ1-5, with unresolved D. CDR1 SNHLY and CDR2 FYNNEI come from the germline V gene. The CDR3 spans 15 residues. With 4 bases removed from V and 0 bases from J, the gap between germline ends came to 10 bases. The CDR3 DNA follows: TGTGCCAGCAGTGTGCGAGGGATTAGCAATCAGCCCCAGCATTTT. Protein: CASSVRGISNQPQHF.

In its sample, this clonotype was seen many times. The chain carries TRBV6-1 and TRBJ2-7; tentative D call: TRBD1 (6 bases). The CDR3 covers 14 residues. Germline assignment: CDR1 MNHNS and CDR2 SASEGT. Trimming left V 8 bases short and J 6 bases short, with 20 bases between. The CDR3 bases are TGTGCCAGCCAGGGAACAGGGAGTTTGTCCGAGCAGTACTTC. It specifies CASQGTGSLSEQYF.

This clonotype appeared many times. The chain joins TRBV6-6 to TRBJ2-7; no clear D. Per the germline V gene, CDR1 is MNHNY and CDR2 is SVGAGI (reference sequence). V was pared by 2 bases and J by 7 bases, with 6 bases between. The CDR3 extends over 11 amino acids. The CDR3: CASSYGVEQYF. The DNA of the CDR3 is TGTGCCAGCAGTTACGGGGTTGAGCAGTACTTC.

This clonotype has more than one count but fewer than ten. This may come from a read error, since a much larger clone is one base off. The gene calls are TRBV28 and TRBJ2-2; 8 bases fit TRBD2. V lost 2 bases and J lost 7; bases outside the gene matches: 0. CDR1 and CDR2 (germline): MDHEN, SYDVKM. The CDR3 spans 13 residues. As DNA, the CDR3 is TGTGCCAGCAGTTTAGGGACTAGCGGGGAGCTGTTTTTT. Protein sequence: CASSLGTSGELFF.

This clonotype was picked up one time. A much larger clone sits a single nucleotide away, making a read error possible. The chain combines TRBV2 with TRBJ2-2, with 13 positions matching TRBD2. This CDR3 region has 16 residues. Germline V gives CDR1 SNHLY, CDR2 FYNNEI. With V trimmed by 4 bases and J by 2 bases, 1 base remained unmatched. The CDR3 sequence: CASSGTSGGNTGELFF. In DNA, the CDR3 is TGTGCCAGCAGTGGGACTAGCGGGGGAAACACCGGGGAGCTGTTTTTT.

In its sample, this clonotype was seen a few times. The rearrangement uses TRBV29-1 and TRBJ1-2; 7 bases line up with TRBD1. The V gene end was trimmed by 7 bases and the J gene end by 1 base; junction bases not matched to a gene: 6. The germline CDR1 and CDR2 sequences are SQVTM and ANQGSEA. The CDR3 sequence is 13 residues long. The CDR3 sequence: CSGRDSFNYGYTF. The CDR3 bases are TGCAGCGGCCGGGACAGCTTTAACTATGGCTACACCTTC.